This TCR beta chain was sequenced during a study of shared clonotypes between healthy human individuals. The germline gives CDR1 SNHLY, CDR2 FYNNEI. The CDR3 is made up of 12 amino acids. Trimming stripped 9 bases from V and 2 bases from J, with 10 bases between. Assay: immunoSEQ multiplex PCR; the TCRdb copy retains only in-frame clones and omits some. The sample has about 2.4 million clones, roughly 93% seen once. The clonotype was recovered from a man younger than 35 in good health. Some clones in this sample may be carry-over from other donors' samples. The sample consisted of naive CD4+ T cells from PBMCs. As for subset: CD45RA+ positively selected. This rearrangement joins TRBV2 to TRBJ1-1; D possibly corresponds to TRBD1 (6 bases). This chain's CDR3 is CARRGGNTEAFF. The DNA for the CDR3 is TGTGCCAGAAGAGGGGGAAACACTGAAGCTTTCTTT.